These 21 T cell receptor beta chains were sequenced from one sample in a study of blood T cells in healthy people across ages. A second roughly 6 to 12 cycle PCR used barcoded and J-beta primers. TCRdb called the 5' RACE reads again in MiXCR, with one record for every CDR3 protein. The sample yields approximately 1,700,000 distinct CDR3 sequences, around 40% seen once. The sample taken for sequencing was blood. Receptors originate from a human donor in good health.

V usage is TRBV20-1 and J usage is TRBJ2-1; the D is unclear. Near its end, the DNA agrees better with TRBJ2-7, so the J call may be wrong. There are 14 residues in the CDR3. Germline V lookup: CDR1 DFQATT, CDR2 SNEGSKA (reference sequence). The CDR3 reads CSARGSNSYNEQYF. DNA for the CDR3: TGCAGTGCTAGAGGATCCAACTCCTACAATGAGCAGTACTTC.

V usage is TRBV6-2 or TRBV6-3 and J usage is TRBJ2-5; 9 bases match TRBD1. CDR3 length: 12 amino acids. Germline CDR1 is MNHEY and CDR2 is SVGEGT. V lost 10 bases to trimming and J lost 7 bases; unmatched junction nucleotides: 7. CDR3 nucleotide sequence: TGTGCCACGGACAGGGGTTTGGGGACCCAGTACTTC. This encodes CATDRGLGTQYF.

This clonotype has only a few counts. The chain links TRBV4-2 to TRBJ1-6, with D uncertain. Germline V gives CDR1 LGHNA, CDR2 YNFKEQ. The CDR3 length is 16 residues. V lost 0 bases to trimming and J lost 6 bases, with 12 bases between them. The CDR3 reads CASSQDLGRGNSPLHF. In DNA form, the CDR3 reads TGTGCCAGCAGCCAAGATCTAGGACGTGGTAATTCACCCCTCCACTTT.

The rearrangement joins TRBV14 to TRBJ1-2; unclear D gene. Germline CDR1 SGHDN, CDR2 FVKESK. The CDR3 length is 15 residues. Trimming removed 0 bases at V and 2 bases at J, with 10 bases between. CDR3 loop: CASSQDHNANYGYTF. DNA of the CDR3: TGTGCCAGCAGCCAAGATCATAATGCCAACTATGGCTACACCTTC.

This clonotype was recorded a few times. The chain combines TRBV10-3 with TRBJ1-2, with D possibly being TRBD1 (5 bases). The germline gives CDR1 ENHRY, CDR2 SYGVKD. This CDR3 is 14 amino acids long. Trimming shortened V by 4 bases and J by 4 bases, and 13 bases separated the two germline ends. The CDR3 sequence: CAISGLTGTYGYTF. CDR3 in DNA: TGTGCCATCAGTGGGCTCACCGGGACCTATGGCTACACCTTC.

V and J are TRBV5-1 and TRBJ2-7, with D unclear. Deletions cut 4 bases from V and 3 bases from J, with 26 bases between. The CDR3 consists of 18 residues. The germline CDR1 and CDR2 sequences are SGHRS and YFSETQ. CDR3 nucleotides: TGCGCCAGCAGCCAGTTGGCAGGCTCCACTCCCAGGAACTACGAGCAGTACTTC. Amino acid sequence: CASSQLAGSTPRNYEQYF.

This clonotype was detected a few times. J is TRBJ1-2 and V is TRBV7-9; D perhaps matches TRBD1 (6 bases). Trimming removed 5 bases at V and 0 bases at J, with 13 bases between. This CDR3 comprises 15 residues. CDR1 is SEHNR, CDR2 FQNEAQ, per germline (reference sequence). CDR3 coding DNA: TGTGCCAGCAGCCAGCGGACAGCTCCTAACTATGGCTACACCTTC. Its protein is CASSQRTAPNYGYTF.

The gene calls are TRBV24-1 and TRBJ2-3; 13 bases are a match to TRBD2. The V and J ends lost 7 bases and 4 bases, in that order; junction bases with no gene match: 7. CDR3 length equals 16 residues. Germline loops: CDR1 KGHDR, CDR2 SFDVKD. The CDR3 reads CATRPPTSGGADTQYF. CDR3 in DNA: TGTGCCACCAGGCCCCCCACTAGCGGGGGGGCAGATACGCAGTATTTT.

There are a few counts of this clonotype. The chain has TRBV14 and TRBJ2-1, with 7 bases lining up with TRBD1. The CDR3 totals 17 residues. The germline CDR1 and CDR2 sequences are SGHDN and FVKESK. The V segment lost 3 bases and the J segment 8 bases; nucleotides outside the gene matches: 16. CDR3 coding DNA: TGTGCCAGCAGCCAGAGACGGGACAGTCTGTCAAGCGATGAGCAGTTCTTC. Protein: CASSQRRDSLSSDEQFF.

This chain joins TRBV7-2 and TRBJ2-5; 13 bases line up with TRBD2. CDR3 length: 20 residues. J lost 1 base, V lost 5 bases, and 16 bases had no gene match. The V gene's germline CDR1 is SGHTA and CDR2 FQGNSA. This chain's CDR3 is CASSPSGTSGTINSQETQYF. As DNA, the CDR3 is TGTGCCAGCAGCCCCTCCGGGACTAGCGGGACCATAAATTCCCAAGAGACCCAGTACTTC.

In this sample, this clonotype turned up many times. The J gene is TRBJ2-4, the V gene TRBV12-5; possibly TRBD2 for D (5 bases). This CDR3 has 15 residues. Germline V lookup: CDR1 LGHNT, CDR2 FRNRAP. V lost 3 bases and J lost 4, with 13 bases in between. The chain's CDR3 is CASGFGESGKNIQYF. CDR3 bases: TGTGCTAGTGGTTTCGGCGAGTCGGGGAAAAACATTCAGTACTTC.

The chain uses TRBV7-2 and TRBJ2-7, with 7 bases fitting TRBD1. V lost 0 bases to trimming and J lost 10 bases; unmatched junction nucleotides: 6. Germline CDR1 SGHTA, CDR2 FQGNSA. The CDR3 loop spans 13 amino acids. In DNA form, the CDR3 reads TGTGCCAGCAGCTTAGCGGGGCAGGGGGATCAGTACTTC. It translates to CASSLAGQGDQYF. Together with reference TRBV7-2 and TRBJ2-7, the CDR3 gives the full variable domain: GAGVSQSPSNKVTEKGKDVELRCDPISGHTALYWYRQSLGQGLEFLIYFQGNSAPDKSGLPSDRFSAERTGGSVSTLTIQRTQQEDSAVYLCASSLAGQGDQYFGPGTRLTVT.

The chain carries TRBV2 and TRBJ1-1; D gene uncertain. This CDR3 region has 11 residues. Germline V gene sequence: CDR1 SNHLY, CDR2 FYNNEI. V was shortened by 11 bases and J by 5 bases, with 12 bases between the two germline ends. The CDR3 coding sequence is TGTGCCCTTGACCCGAGGACTGAAGCTTTCTTT. This sequence encodes CALDPRTEAFF.

This chain links TRBV15 with TRBJ1-1; 9 positions match TRBD1. The CDR3 runs to 15 residues. The V gene's germline CDR1 is LNHNV and CDR2 YYDKDF (reference sequence). V lost 0 bases and J lost 7; bases outside the gene matches: 6. CDR3 residues: CATSRDRGQGSEAFF. The CDR3 DNA sequence: TGTGCCACCAGCAGAGATCGGGGACAGGGCAGTGAAGCTTTCTTT.

This chain joins TRBV2 and TRBJ2-4, with 7 bases fitting TRBD1. Per the germline V gene, CDR1 is SNHLY and CDR2 is FYNNEI. The CDR3 consists of 14 residues. V shed 9 bases, J shed 3 bases, and the junction held 8 bases outside the gene matches. The CDR3 bases are TGTGCCAGTCGTAGGGGGCAGGGCAAAAACATTCAGTACTTC. Translating it yields CASRRGQGKNIQYF.

The chain combines TRBV20-1 with TRBJ1-4; D remains ambiguous. V was trimmed by 0 bases and J by 8 bases, leaving 10 bases between them. There are 13 residues in the CDR3. Germline V CDR1 and CDR2: DFQATT, SNEGSKA (reference sequence). The CDR3 DNA follows: TGCAGTGCTAGAGATCCCGCGAGAGAAAAACTGTTTTTT. Amino acid sequence: CSARDPAREKLFF.

The rearrangement uses TRBV10-3 and TRBJ1-2, with unresolved D. Looked up from germline, CDR1 is ENHRY and CDR2 is SYGVKD. The CDR3 contains 14 residues. V was cut by 3 bases and J by 6 bases, with 14 bases left in between. The CDR3 bases are TGTGCCATCAGTGAAACCGAAATGGACCATGGCTACACCTTC. Residues: CAISETEMDHGYTF.

In its sample, this clonotype was seen once. This chain uses TRBV7-9 with TRBJ2-4; 7 positions match TRBD1. The length of the CDR3 is 15 residues. Per the germline V gene, CDR1 is SEHNR and CDR2 is FQNEAQ (reference sequence). V gave up 4 bases and J gave up 4 bases; unmatched junction bases: 7. This CDR3 reads CASSSFETGKNIQYF. For the CDR3, the DNA is TGTGCCAGCAGCTCATTTGAGACAGGGAAAAACATTCAGTACTTC.

This clonotype was detected only a few times. The V and J genes are TRBV12-3 or TRBV12-4 and TRBJ2-1; possibly TRBD2 for D (6 bases). This CDR3 region has 15 residues. The ends were cut back, 5 bases at V and 5 bases at J, with 16 bases in the middle. This CDR3 reads CASSRSGTQNNEQFF. The CDR3, as DNA: TGTGCCAGCAGTCGCTCCGGGACTCAAAACAATGAGCAGTTCTTC.

This clonotype was found a few times. The chain combines TRBV9 with TRBJ2-5; 16 bases agree with TRBD2. Trimming cost V 3 bases and J 1 base; bases outside gene matches: 6. Germline-derived CDR1 and CDR2 are SGDLS and YYNGEE. This CDR3 spans 18 amino acids. CDR3 in DNA: TGTGCCAGCAGCGCCGGGACTAGCGGGGGGGTCTTCCAAGAGACCCAGTACTTC. It yields the protein CASSAGTSGGVFQETQYF.

This clonotype was seen more than once but under ten times. The chain employs TRBV7-9 and TRBJ2-7, with D uncertain. Looked up from germline, CDR1 is SEHNR and CDR2 is FQNEAQ (reference sequence). V lost 5 bases to trimming and J lost 5 bases, with 10 bases between them. This CDR3 has 12 amino acids. CDR3 sequence reads: CASSVTAHEQYF. CDR3 sequence (DNA): TGTGCCAGCAGCGTGACGGCGCACGAGCAGTACTTC.